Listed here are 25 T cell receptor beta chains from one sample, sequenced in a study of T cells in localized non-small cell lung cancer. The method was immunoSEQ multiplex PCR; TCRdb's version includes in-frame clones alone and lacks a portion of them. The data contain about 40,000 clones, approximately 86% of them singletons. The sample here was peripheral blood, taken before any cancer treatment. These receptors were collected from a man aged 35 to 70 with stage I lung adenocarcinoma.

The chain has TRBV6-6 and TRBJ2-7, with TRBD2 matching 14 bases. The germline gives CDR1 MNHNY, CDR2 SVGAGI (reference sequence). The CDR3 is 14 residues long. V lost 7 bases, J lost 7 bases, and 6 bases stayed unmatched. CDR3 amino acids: CASTGTSGSYEQYF. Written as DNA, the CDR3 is TGTGCCAGCACCGGGACTAGCGGGAGTTATGAGCAGTACTTC.

The CDR3 DNA reads as TGCGCCAGCAGCCCCCCGCAATCCGTTACGCAGTATTTT. This codes for CASSPPQSVTQYF. The J gene is TRBJ2-3, the V gene TRBV4-1; no firm D call. There are 13 residues in the CDR3. The germline gives CDR1 MGHRA, CDR2 YSYEKL. Trimming took 4 bases from V and 8 from J, leaving 13 bases between them.

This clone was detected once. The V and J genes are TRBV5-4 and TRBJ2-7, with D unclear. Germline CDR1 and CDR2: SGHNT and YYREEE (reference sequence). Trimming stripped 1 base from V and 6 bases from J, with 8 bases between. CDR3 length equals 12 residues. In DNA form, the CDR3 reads TGTGCCAGCAGCTTGCCAGGCGGCGAGCAGTACTTC. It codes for CASSLPGGEQYF.

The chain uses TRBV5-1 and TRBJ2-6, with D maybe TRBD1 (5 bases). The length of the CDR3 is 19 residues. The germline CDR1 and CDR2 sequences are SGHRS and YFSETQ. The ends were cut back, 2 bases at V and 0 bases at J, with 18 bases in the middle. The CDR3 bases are TGCGCCAGCAGCTTCCAGGGCGGCGGCCCGGACTCTGGGGCCAACGTCCTGACTTTC. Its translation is CASSFQGGGPDSGANVLTF.

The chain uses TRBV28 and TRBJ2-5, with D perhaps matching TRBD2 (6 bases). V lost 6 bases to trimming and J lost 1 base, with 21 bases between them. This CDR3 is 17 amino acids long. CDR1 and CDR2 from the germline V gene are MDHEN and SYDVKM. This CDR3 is CASRLEISGLIQETQYF. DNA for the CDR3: TGTGCCAGCAGATTAGAGATTAGCGGTTTAATCCAAGAGACCCAGTACTTC.

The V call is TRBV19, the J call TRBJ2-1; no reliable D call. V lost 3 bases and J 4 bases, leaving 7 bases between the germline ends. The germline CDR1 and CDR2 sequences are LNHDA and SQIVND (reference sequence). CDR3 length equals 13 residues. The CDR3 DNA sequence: TGTGCCAGTAGTATTGCTTTTTACAATGAGCAGTTCTTC. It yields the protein CASSIAFYNEQFF.

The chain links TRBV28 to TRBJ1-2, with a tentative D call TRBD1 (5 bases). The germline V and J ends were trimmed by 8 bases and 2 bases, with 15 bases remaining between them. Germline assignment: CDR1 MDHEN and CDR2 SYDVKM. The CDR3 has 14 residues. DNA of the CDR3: TGTGCCAGCGGGACCCCCGCTGCAAACTATGGCTACACCTTC. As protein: CASGTPAANYGYTF.

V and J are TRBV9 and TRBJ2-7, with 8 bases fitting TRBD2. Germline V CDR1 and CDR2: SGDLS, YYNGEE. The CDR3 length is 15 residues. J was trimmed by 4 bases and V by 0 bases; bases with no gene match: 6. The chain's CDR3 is CASSVDDGRGYEQYF. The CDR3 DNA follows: TGTGCCAGCAGCGTAGACGACGGGAGGGGGTACGAGCAGTACTTC.

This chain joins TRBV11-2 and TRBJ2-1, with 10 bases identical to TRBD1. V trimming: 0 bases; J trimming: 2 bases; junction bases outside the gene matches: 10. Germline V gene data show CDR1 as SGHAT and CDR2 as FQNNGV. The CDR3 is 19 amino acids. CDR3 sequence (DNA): TGTGCCAGCAGCTTAGAGGGACAGGGGAAACGGCTCACCTACAATGAGCAGTTCTTC. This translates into CASSLEGQGKRLTYNEQFF. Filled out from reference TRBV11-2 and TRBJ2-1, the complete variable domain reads EAGVAQSPRYKIIEKRQSVAFWCNPISGHATLYWYQQILGQGPKLLIQFQNNGVVDDSQLPKDRFSAERLKGVDSTLKIQPAKLEDSAVYLCASSLEGQGKRLTYNEQFFGPGTRLTVL.

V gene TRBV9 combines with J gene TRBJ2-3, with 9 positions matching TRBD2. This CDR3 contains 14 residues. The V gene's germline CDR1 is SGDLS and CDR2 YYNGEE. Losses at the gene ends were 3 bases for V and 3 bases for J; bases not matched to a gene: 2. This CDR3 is CASSDLAGTDTQYF. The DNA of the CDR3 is TGTGCCAGCAGCGATCTAGCGGGAACAGATACGCAGTATTTT.

CDR3 sequence reads: CASSLAGGLGDEQYF. The CDR3 DNA reads TGTGCCAGCAGCTTAGCGGGAGGGCTAGGTGACGAGCAGTACTTC. V gene TRBV7-6 combines with J gene TRBJ2-7; TRBD2 aligns across 7 bases. The CDR3 totals 15 residues. With V trimmed by 0 bases and J by 5 bases, 7 bases remained unmatched. Looked up from germline, CDR1 is SGHVS and CDR2 is FNYEAQ.

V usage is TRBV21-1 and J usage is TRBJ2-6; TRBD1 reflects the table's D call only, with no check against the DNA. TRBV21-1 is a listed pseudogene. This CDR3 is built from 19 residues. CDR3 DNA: TGTGCCAGCCCCAAGGTAGGGGGAATATGCCACTCTGGGGCCAACGTCCTGACTTTC. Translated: CASPKVGGICHSGANVLTF.

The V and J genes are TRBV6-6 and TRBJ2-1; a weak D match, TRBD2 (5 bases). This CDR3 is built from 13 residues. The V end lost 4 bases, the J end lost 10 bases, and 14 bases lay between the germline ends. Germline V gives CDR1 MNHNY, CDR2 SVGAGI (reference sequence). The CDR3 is CASSSEREDEQFF. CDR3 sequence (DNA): TGTGCCAGCAGTTCGGAACGGGAAGACGAGCAGTTCTTC.

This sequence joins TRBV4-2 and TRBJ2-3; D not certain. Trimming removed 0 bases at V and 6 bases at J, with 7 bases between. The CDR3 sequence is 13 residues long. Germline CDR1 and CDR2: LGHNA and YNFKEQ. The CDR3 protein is CASSQDRTDTQYF. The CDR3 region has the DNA TGTGCCAGCAGCCAAGATAGGACGGATACGCAGTATTTT.

This CDR3 is CAIGGAGGGEQYF. DNA for the CDR3: TGTGCCATAGGCGGGGCGGGAGGGGGCGAGCAGTACTTC. The chain couples TRBV6-5 to TRBJ2-7; 9 nucleotides match TRBD2. In germline, CDR1 is MNHEY, CDR2 SVGAGI. This CDR3 spans 13 amino acids. Losses at the gene ends were 10 bases for V and 6 bases for J; bases not matched to a gene: 10.

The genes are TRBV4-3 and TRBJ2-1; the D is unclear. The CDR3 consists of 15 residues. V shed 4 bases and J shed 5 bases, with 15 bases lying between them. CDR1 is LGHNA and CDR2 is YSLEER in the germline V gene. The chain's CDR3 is CASSLNWGLNNEQFF. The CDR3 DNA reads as TGCGCCAGCAGCCTTAACTGGGGATTGAACAATGAGCAGTTCTTC.

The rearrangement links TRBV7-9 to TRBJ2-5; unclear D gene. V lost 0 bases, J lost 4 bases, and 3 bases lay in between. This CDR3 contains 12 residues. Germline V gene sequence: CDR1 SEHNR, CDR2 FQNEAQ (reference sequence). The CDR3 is CASSLAGETQYF. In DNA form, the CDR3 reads TGTGCCAGCAGCTTAGCCGGAGAGACCCAGTACTTC.

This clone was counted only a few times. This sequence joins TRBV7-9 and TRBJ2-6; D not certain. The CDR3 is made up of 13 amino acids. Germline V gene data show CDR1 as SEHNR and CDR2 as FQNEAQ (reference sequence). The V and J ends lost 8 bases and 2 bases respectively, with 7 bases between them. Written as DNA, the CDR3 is TGTGCCAGCTTATCGACTGGGGCCAACGTCCTGACTTTC. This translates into CASLSTGANVLTF.

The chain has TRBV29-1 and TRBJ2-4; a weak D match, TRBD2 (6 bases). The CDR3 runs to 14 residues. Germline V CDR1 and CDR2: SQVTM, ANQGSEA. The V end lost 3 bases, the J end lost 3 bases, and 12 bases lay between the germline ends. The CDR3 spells CSVEEGLGKNIQYF. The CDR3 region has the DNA TGCAGCGTTGAGGAGGGGTTAGGCAAAAACATTCAGTACTTC.

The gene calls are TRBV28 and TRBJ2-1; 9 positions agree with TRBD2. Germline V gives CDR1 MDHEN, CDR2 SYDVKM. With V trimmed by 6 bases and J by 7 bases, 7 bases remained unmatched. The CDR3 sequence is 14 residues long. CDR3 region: CASRLASGTNEQFF. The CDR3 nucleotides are TGTGCCAGCAGGTTGGCTAGCGGGACTAATGAGCAGTTCTTC.

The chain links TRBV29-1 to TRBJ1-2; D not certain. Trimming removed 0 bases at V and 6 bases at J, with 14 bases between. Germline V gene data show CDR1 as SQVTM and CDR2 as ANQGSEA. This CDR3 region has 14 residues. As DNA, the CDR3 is TGCAGCGTTGAAGATCGGGAGGGCTGGGATGGCTACACCTTC. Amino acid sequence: CSVEDREGWDGYTF.

DNA of the CDR3: TGTGCCAGTAGTACCCCCGGGACTAGCGGGGGGTACGAGCAGTACTTC. Protein product: CASSTPGTSGGYEQYF. This chain uses TRBV19 with TRBJ2-7; 15 nucleotides align to TRBD2. The CDR3 runs 16 residues. CDR1 is LNHDA and CDR2 is SQIVND in the germline V gene (reference sequence). J lost 4 bases, V lost 4 bases, and 5 bases had no gene match.

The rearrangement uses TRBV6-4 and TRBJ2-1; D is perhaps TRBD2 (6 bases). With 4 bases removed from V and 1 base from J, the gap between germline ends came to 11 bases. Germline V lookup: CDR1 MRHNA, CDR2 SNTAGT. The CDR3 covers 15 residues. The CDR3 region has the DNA TGTGCCAGCAGTGCGGACGGGGGTTCCTACAATGAGCAGTTCTTC. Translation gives CASSADGGSYNEQFF.

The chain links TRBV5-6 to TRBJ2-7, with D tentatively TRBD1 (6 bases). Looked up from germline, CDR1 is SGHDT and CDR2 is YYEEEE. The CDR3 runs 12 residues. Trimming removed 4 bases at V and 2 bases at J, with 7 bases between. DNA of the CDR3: TGTGCCAGCAGCGGACAGACCTACGAGCAGTACTTC. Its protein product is CASSGQTYEQYF.

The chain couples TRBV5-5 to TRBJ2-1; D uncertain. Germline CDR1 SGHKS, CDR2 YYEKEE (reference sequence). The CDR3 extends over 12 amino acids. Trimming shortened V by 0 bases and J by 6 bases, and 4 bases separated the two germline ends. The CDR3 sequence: CASSLVRNEQFF. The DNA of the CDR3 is TGTGCCAGCAGCTTGGTTCGCAATGAGCAGTTCTTC.